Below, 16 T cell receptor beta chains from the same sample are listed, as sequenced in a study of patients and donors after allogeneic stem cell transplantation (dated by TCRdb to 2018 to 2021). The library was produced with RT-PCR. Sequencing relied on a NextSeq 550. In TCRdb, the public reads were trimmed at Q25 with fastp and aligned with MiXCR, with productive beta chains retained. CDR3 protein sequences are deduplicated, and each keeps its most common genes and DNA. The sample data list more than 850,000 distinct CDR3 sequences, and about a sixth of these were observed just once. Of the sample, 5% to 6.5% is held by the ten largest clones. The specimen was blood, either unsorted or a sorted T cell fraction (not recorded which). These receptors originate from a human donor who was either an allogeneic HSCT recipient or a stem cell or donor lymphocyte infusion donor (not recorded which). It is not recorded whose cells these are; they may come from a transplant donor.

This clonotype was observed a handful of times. Written as DNA, the CDR3 is TGTGCCAGCAGTAACAGGGGGAGCCAAGAGACCCAGTACTTC. As protein: CASSNRGSQETQYF. This chain uses TRBV2 with TRBJ2-5, with TRBD1 matching over 8 bases. This CDR3 is 14 amino acids long. J lost 1 base, V lost 5 bases, and 3 bases had no gene match. CDR1 is SNHLY and CDR2 is FYNNEI in the germline V gene.

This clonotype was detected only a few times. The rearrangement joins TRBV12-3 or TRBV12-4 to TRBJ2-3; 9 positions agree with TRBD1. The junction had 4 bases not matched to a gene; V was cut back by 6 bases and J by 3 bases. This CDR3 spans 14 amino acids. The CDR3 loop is CASRQGTGTDTQYF. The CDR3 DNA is TGTGCCAGCAGACAGGGGACAGGGACAGATACGCAGTATTTT.

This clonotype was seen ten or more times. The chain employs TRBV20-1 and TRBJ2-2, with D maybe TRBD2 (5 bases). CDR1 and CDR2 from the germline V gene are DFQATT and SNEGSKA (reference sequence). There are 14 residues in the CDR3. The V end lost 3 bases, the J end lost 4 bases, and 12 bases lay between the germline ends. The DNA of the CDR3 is TGCAGTGCTAGCGGGGTAGCAGGCACCGGGGAGCTGTTTTTT. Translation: CSASGVAGTGELFF.

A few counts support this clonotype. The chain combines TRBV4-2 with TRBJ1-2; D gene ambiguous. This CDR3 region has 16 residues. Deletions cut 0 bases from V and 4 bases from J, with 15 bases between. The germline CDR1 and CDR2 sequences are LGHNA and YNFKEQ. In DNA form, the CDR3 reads TGTGCCAGCAGCCAAGATGGGCAGATCGCAACCTATGGCTACACCTTC. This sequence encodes CASSQDGQIATYGYTF.

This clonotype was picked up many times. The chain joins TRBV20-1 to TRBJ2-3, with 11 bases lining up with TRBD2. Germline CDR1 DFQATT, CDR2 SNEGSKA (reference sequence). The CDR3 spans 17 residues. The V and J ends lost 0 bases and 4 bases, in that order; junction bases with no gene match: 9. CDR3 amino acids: CSARDRKLAGVPDTQYF. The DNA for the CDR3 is TGCAGTGCTAGAGACCGCAAACTAGCGGGAGTGCCAGATACGCAGTATTTT.

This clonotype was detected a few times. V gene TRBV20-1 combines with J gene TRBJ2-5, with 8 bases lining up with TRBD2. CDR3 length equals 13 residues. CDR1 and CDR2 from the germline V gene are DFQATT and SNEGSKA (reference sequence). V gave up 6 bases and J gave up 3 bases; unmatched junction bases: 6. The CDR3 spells CSAFSGTKETQYF. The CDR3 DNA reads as TGCAGTGCGTTTAGCGGGACTAAAGAGACCCAGTACTTC.

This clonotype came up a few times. This CDR3 is CASSMLGSYQETQYF. Written as DNA, the CDR3 is TGTGCCAGCAGCATGCTAGGCAGCTACCAAGAGACCCAGTACTTC. The rearrangement uses TRBV7-8 and TRBJ2-5, with D unresolved. The V end was cut by 5 bases, the J end by 0 bases, with 13 bases between. Germline CDR1 and CDR2: SGHVS and FQNEAQ. The CDR3 length is 15 residues.

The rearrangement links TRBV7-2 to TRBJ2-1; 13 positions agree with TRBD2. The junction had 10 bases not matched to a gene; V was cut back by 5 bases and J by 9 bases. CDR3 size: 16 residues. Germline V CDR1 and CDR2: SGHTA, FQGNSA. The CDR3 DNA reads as TGTGCCAGCAGCACTCAACTAGCGGGGGGGCTTGGTGAGCAGTTCTTC. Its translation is CASSTQLAGGLGEQFF.

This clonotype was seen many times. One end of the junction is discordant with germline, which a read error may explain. DNA of the CDR3: TGCGCCAGCCGGACAGGTTATGGCTACACCTTC. Translation gives CASRTGYGYTF. The chain links TRBV2 to TRBJ1-2; 7 nucleotides align to TRBD1. The CDR3 loop spans 11 amino acids. Germline CDR1 and CDR2: SNHLY and FYNNEI.

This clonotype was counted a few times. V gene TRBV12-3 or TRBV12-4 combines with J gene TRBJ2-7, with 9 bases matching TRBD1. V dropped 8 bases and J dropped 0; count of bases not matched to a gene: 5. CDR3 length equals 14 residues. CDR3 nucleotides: TGTGCCAGCCGTGGGACAGGGCTCTCCTACGAGCAGTACTTC. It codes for CASRGTGLSYEQYF.

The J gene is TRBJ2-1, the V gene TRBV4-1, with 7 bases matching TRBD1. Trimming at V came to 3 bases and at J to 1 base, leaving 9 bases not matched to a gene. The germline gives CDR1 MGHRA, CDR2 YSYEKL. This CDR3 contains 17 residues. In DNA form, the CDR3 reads TGCGCCAGCAGCCAGATCTACAGGGGTTCTTCCTACAATGAGCAGTTCTTC. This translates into CASSQIYRGSSYNEQFF.

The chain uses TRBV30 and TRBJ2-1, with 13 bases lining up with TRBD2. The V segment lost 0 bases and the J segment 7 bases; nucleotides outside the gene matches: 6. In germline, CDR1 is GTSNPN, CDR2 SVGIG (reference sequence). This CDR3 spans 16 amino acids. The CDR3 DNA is TGTGCCTGGAGTGTACTAGCGGGAGGGCCAGGGAATGAGCAGTTCTTC. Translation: CAWSVLAGGPGNEQFF.

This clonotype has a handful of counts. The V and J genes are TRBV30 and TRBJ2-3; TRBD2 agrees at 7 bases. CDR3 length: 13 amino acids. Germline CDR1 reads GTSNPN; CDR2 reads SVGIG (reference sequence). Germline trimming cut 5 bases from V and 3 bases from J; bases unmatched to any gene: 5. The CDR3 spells CAWGRGETDTQYF. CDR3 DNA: TGTGCCTGGGGGAGGGGCGAGACAGATACGCAGTATTTT.

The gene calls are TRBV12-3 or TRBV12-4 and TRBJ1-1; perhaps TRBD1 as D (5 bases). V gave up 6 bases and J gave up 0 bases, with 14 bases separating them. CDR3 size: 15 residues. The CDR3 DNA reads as TGTGCCAGCAGATCCGACAGAAGGATGAACACTGAAGCTTTCTTT. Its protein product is CASRSDRRMNTEAFF.

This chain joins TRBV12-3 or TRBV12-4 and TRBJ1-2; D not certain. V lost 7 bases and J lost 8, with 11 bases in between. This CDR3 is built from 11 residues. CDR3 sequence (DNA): TGTGCCAGCACCGATACCAGGGGCTACACCTTC. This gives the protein CASTDTRGYTF.

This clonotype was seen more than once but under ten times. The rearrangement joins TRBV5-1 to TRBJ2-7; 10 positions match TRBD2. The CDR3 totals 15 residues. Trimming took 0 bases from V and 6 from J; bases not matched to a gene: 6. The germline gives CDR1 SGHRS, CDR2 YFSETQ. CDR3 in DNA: TGCGCCAGCAGCTTGGTTCCTAGCGGGAGCGGCGAGCAGTACTTC. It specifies CASSLVPSGSGEQYF.